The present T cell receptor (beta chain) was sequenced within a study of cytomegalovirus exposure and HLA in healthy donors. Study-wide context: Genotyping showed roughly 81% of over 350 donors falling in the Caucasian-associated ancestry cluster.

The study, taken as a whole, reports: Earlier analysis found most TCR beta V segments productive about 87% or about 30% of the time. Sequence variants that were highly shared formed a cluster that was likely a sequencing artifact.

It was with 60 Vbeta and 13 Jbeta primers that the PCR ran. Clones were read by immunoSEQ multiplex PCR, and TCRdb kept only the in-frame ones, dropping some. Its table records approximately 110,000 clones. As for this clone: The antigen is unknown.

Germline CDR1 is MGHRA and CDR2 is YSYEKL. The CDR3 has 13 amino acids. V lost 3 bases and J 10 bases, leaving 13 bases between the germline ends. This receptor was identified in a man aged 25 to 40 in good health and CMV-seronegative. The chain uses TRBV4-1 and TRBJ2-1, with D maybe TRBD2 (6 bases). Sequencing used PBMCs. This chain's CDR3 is CASSHDPRGEQFF. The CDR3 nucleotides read TGCGCCAGCAGCCATGACCCCCGGGGGGAGCAGTTCTTC.